Following are 7 T cell receptor beta chains from one sample sequenced in a study of neurological immune-mediated disorders. TCRdb independently ran MiXCR on the 5' RACE reads; one entry per CDR3 protein. The sample includes around 48,000 distinct CDR3 sequences, about a tenth of them seen just once. Sample: PBMCs. Receptor source: a woman between 35 and 50 years old with HTLV-1-associated myelopathy (HAM/TSP).

V is TRBV7-8 and J is TRBJ1-1; D is unresolved. V was trimmed by 5 bases and J by 6 bases, leaving 19 bases between them. The CDR3 runs to 15 residues. The germline V gene has CDR1 SGHVS and CDR2 FQNEAQ. CDR3 amino acids: CASSKMGSGRAEAFF. CDR3 nucleotide sequence: TGTGCCAGCAGCAAAATGGGGTCGGGAAGGGCTGAAGCTTTCTTT.

This clonotype appeared many times. The chain employs TRBV6-1 and TRBJ2-2; TRBD2 matches at 10 bases. The CDR3 spans 15 residues. J lost 3 bases, V lost 5 bases, and 3 bases had no gene match. Germline assignment: CDR1 MNHNS and CDR2 SASEGT. The CDR3 region is CASSILAGDTGELFF. CDR3 sequence (DNA): TGTGCCAGCAGTATCCTAGCGGGGGACACCGGGGAGCTGTTTTTT.

The sample holds many counts of this clonotype. The genes are TRBV2 and TRBJ1-4; D is possibly TRBD1 (5 bases). Germline CDR1 and CDR2: SNHLY and FYNNEI. Trimming took 5 bases from V and 10 from J, leaving 29 bases between them. This CDR3 is 18 amino acids long. In DNA, the CDR3 is TGTGCCAGCAGTTGGACTGCAGCGGCGGTAGGGGACGGGGGAAAACTGTTTTTT. Its protein product is CASSWTAAAVGDGGKLFF.

In its sample, this clonotype was seen many times. This sequence joins TRBV20-1 and TRBJ1-5; D may be TRBD1 (5 bases). Germline V lookup: CDR1 DFQATT, CDR2 SNEGSKA (reference sequence). This CDR3 has 13 residues. Trimming took 0 bases from V and 9 from J, leaving 12 bases between them. The CDR3 sequence is CSARDPGLGPQHF. For the CDR3, the DNA is TGCAGTGCTAGAGATCCGGGGCTGGGGCCCCAGCATTTT.

This clonotype came up many times. The chain has TRBV10-3 and TRBJ2-1; D is possibly TRBD2 (5 bases). The CDR3 sequence is 19 residues long. Per germline, CDR1 ENHRY and CDR2 SYGVKD. V was pared by 3 bases and J by 4 bases, with 25 bases between. The CDR3 region is CAISDSVGTSSRRYNEQFF. The CDR3 DNA sequence: TGTGCCATCAGTGATAGCGTGGGAACATCCTCCCGACGATACAATGAGCAGTTCTTC.

The J gene is TRBJ1-1, the V gene TRBV14; 9 bases fit TRBD1. The germline gives CDR1 SGHDN, CDR2 FVKESK. J lost 4 bases, V lost 3 bases, and 3 bases had no gene match. The CDR3 loop spans 14 amino acids. This CDR3 reads CASSHPDRGTEAFF. DNA for the CDR3: TGTGCCAGCAGCCATCCGGACAGGGGCACTGAAGCTTTCTTT.

This clonotype appeared many times. The gene calls are TRBV11-2 and TRBJ2-7, with 9 bases identical to TRBD1. Unmatched junction bases numbered 14, after V lost 5 bases and J lost 9 bases. Germline V lookup: CDR1 SGHAT, CDR2 FQNNGV. CDR3 size: 15 residues. The CDR3 DNA sequence: TGTGCCAGCAGCACCTACCGGGACAGGGCCACCCCGCAGTACTTC. Amino acids: CASSTYRDRATPQYF.